One and the same sample provided the 18 T cell receptor beta chains below, sequenced in a study of sequential checkpoint blockade in melanoma. The treatment was: randomized to nivolumab then ipilimumab (arm A) or the reverse (arm B). Method: immunoSEQ multiplex PCR; TCRdb's copy keeps in-frame clones and lacks some. The sample holds roughly 20,000 clones, around 77% seen once. This specimen consisted of CD8+ T cells sorted from blood (inferred from file names), obtained from a patient given nivolumab and ipilimumab in sequence. The origin of the receptors is a human donor with melanoma.

V is TRBV27 and J is TRBJ1-2; D perhaps matches TRBD1 (6 bases). V was cut by 5 bases and J by 6 bases, with 16 bases left in between. Germline V CDR1 and CDR2: MNHEY, SMNVEV (reference sequence). This CDR3 comprises 14 residues. CDR3 nucleotide sequence: TGTGCCAGCAGTACTCCCGGGGGGCGCAATGGCTACACCTTC. This codes for CASSTPGGRNGYTF.

This clone has only a few counts. The rearrangement links TRBV7-8 to TRBJ2-3; 11 nucleotides agree with TRBD2. Trimming cost V 8 bases and J 2 bases; bases outside gene matches: 6. Germline V gene data show CDR1 as SGHVS and CDR2 as FQNEAQ. CDR3 length: 15 amino acids. The CDR3 region has the DNA TGTGCCAGCGTTCCGGGACTAGCGGCCACAGATACGCAGTATTTT. Translation gives CASVPGLAATDTQYF. Full variable domain (outside the CDR3, taken from reference TRBV7-8 and TRBJ2-3): GAGVSQSPRYKVAKRGQDVALRCDPISGHVSLFWYQQALGQGPEFLTYFQNEAQLDKSGLPSDRFFAERPEGSVSTLKIQRTQQEDSAVYLCASVPGLAATDTQYFGPGTRLTVL.

The J gene is TRBJ1-2, the V gene TRBV5-6; 7 nucleotides line up with TRBD1. CDR1 is SGHDT, CDR2 YYEEEE, per germline. This CDR3 has 16 residues. The J segment lost 0 bases and the V segment lost 4 bases, leaving 9 bases of the junction unmatched. CDR3 in amino acids: CASSRQGWVTNYGYTF. The CDR3 coding sequence is TGTGCCAGCAGCCGACAGGGATGGGTTACTAACTATGGCTACACCTTC. The variable domain in full, completed from reference TRBV5-6 and TRBJ1-2, reads DAGVTQSPTHLIKTRGQQVTLRCSPKSGHDTVSWYQQALGQGPQFIFQYYEEEERQRGNFPDRFSGHQFPNYSSELNVNALLLGDSALYLCASSRQGWVTNYGYTFGSGTRLTVV.

CDR3 region: CASSPYGRQGAYEQYF. The DNA of the CDR3 is TGTGCCAGCAGCCCCTACGGGAGACAGGGGGCTTACGAGCAGTACTTC. The chain couples TRBV5-6 to TRBJ2-7, with 10 nucleotides matching TRBD1. The trim removed 4 bases at V and 4 bases at J, leaving 11 bases unmatched. CDR3 length: 16 residues. The V gene's germline CDR1 is SGHDT and CDR2 YYEEEE.

This rearrangement joins TRBV9 to TRBJ1-1; D might be TRBD1 (6 bases). The CDR3 is made up of 16 amino acids. V was shortened by 1 base and J by 5 bases, with 18 bases between the two germline ends. Germline V gene data show CDR1 as SGDLS and CDR2 as YYNGEE. The CDR3 sequence: CASSVNNRTAQTEAFF. The CDR3 nucleotides are TGTGCCAGCAGCGTAAATAATAGGACAGCCCAAACTGAAGCTTTCTTT.

The chain carries TRBV7-8 and TRBJ1-5; no firm D call. Germline CDR1 is SGHVS and CDR2 is FQNEAQ. The CDR3 sequence is 12 residues long. Trimming removed 1 base at V and 6 bases at J, with 4 bases between. In DNA form, the CDR3 reads TGTGCCAGCAGCTTAGGTCGTCAGCCCCAGCATTTT. As protein: CASSLGRQPQHF.

In DNA, the CDR3 is TGTGCCAGCAGTAAGGGTCCGACAGGGGGCAATCAGCCCCAGCATTTT. Residues: CASSKGPTGGNQPQHF. V usage is TRBV2 and J usage is TRBJ1-5; 8 bases match TRBD1. The CDR3 loop spans 16 amino acids. CDR1 is SNHLY, CDR2 FYNNEI, per germline. The V segment lost 5 bases and the J segment 2 bases; nucleotides outside the gene matches: 8.

This clone is medium-sized (0.01 to 0.1%) by share. The chain uses TRBV19 and TRBJ1-2; a possible D gene is TRBD1 (5 bases). The germline V gene has CDR1 LNHDA and CDR2 SQIVND (reference sequence). V was shortened by 11 bases and J by 8 bases, with 12 bases between the two germline ends. This CDR3 has 10 residues. DNA for the CDR3: TGTGCCGGGGCAGGGAAAGGCTACACCTTC. It yields the protein CAGAGKGYTF.

This clone was seen only a few times. The chain carries TRBV28 and TRBJ1-6, with 7 positions matching TRBD1. CDR3 length: 16 amino acids. Germline loops: CDR1 MDHEN, CDR2 SYDVKM. The V and J ends lost 4 bases and 5 bases, in that order; junction bases with no gene match: 8. This CDR3 reads CASSYPGGRDNSPLHF. CDR3 nucleotide sequence: TGTGCCAGCAGTTATCCAGGGGGTAGAGATAATTCACCCCTCCACTTT.

V and J are TRBV4-1 and TRBJ1-5, with 7 positions matching TRBD1. V lost 0 bases and J lost 9; bases outside the gene matches: 11. The CDR3 consists of 16 residues. The V gene's germline CDR1 is MGHRA and CDR2 YSYEKL. The CDR3 spells CASSQEYRQGFPPQHF. The CDR3 DNA is TGCGCCAGCAGCCAAGAGTACAGACAGGGCTTTCCGCCCCAGCATTTT.

The rearrangement uses TRBV9 and TRBJ2-7; tentative D call: TRBD1 (5 bases). The ends were cut back, 3 bases at V and 1 base at J, with 14 bases in the middle. This CDR3 is 15 amino acids long. Germline CDR1 SGDLS, CDR2 YYNGEE. CDR3 nucleotides: TGTGCCAGCAGCGCAGGGTGGCAGTCTTCCTACGAGCAGTACTTC. Amino acids: CASSAGWQSSYEQYF.

This sequence joins TRBV6-6 and TRBJ2-7, with a weak D call TRBD2 (5 bases). This CDR3 region has 14 residues. The germline V gene has CDR1 MNHNY and CDR2 SVGAGI (reference sequence). Trimming took off 6 bases at V and 1 base at J, with 13 bases between the two ends. The CDR3 DNA is TGTGCCAGCAGCCTATTCCCGGGGTCCTACGAGCAGTACTTC. Amino acid sequence: CASSLFPGSYEQYF.

The J gene is TRBJ2-3, the V gene TRBV19; 11 bases agree with TRBD2. The CDR3 runs 15 residues. Germline loops: CDR1 LNHDA, CDR2 SQIVND (reference sequence). The J segment lost 3 bases and the V segment lost 5 bases, leaving 4 bases of the junction unmatched. CDR3 amino acids: CASSPRLAGTDTQYF. In DNA, the CDR3 is TGTGCCAGTAGTCCTAGACTAGCGGGGACAGATACGCAGTATTTT.

V gene TRBV6-1 combines with J gene TRBJ1-2, with unresolved D. The V and J ends lost 8 bases and 5 bases respectively, with 12 bases between them. Germline CDR1 reads MNHNS; CDR2 reads SASEGT. There are 12 residues in the CDR3. The CDR3 region has the DNA TGTGCCAGCGGATTTGACTCGTATGGCTACACCTTC. Protein sequence: CASGFDSYGYTF.

This chain links TRBV19 with TRBJ2-1; TRBD2 matches at 10 bases. V was clipped by 1 base and J by 6 bases; unmatched bases: 3. There are 15 residues in the CDR3. Germline CDR1 LNHDA, CDR2 SQIVND (reference sequence). CDR3 DNA: TGTGCCAGTAGTATAGTAGCGGGGGGTCCCAATGAGCAGTTCTTC. Its protein product is CASSIVAGGPNEQFF.

This clone was detected only once. Other DNA sequences in the sample encode the same CDR3. The chain uses TRBV5-1 and TRBJ2-7; D is perhaps TRBD1 (5 bases). The V end lost 4 bases, the J end lost 1 base, and 9 bases lay between the germline ends. CDR3 length: 13 amino acids. The germline V gene encodes CDR1 SGHRS and CDR2 YFSETQ. In DNA, the CDR3 is TGCGCCAGCAGCCCTGACAGTTCCTACGAGCAGTACTTC. This codes for CASSPDSSYEQYF.

The chain uses TRBV23-1 and TRBJ1-2; D gene unclear. TRBV23-1 is an ORF, with its function uncertain. V dropped 2 bases and J dropped 2 bases, with 21 bases sitting between them. The CDR3 has 18 residues. For the CDR3, the DNA is TGCGCCAGCAGTCAACGGACTCCTTCGGGTACACCGAACTATGGCTACACCTTC. As protein: CASSQRTPSGTPNYGYTF.

This sequence joins TRBV4-2 and TRBJ1-6; 8 positions match TRBD1. The junction had 6 bases not matched to a gene; V was cut back by 4 bases and J by 1 base. Germline CDR1 LGHNA, CDR2 YNFKEQ. The CDR3 extends over 17 amino acids. The chain's CDR3 is CASSRIGQGSYNSPLHF. CDR3 nucleotide sequence: TGTGCCAGCAGCCGGATAGGACAGGGATCCTATAATTCACCCCTCCACTTT.